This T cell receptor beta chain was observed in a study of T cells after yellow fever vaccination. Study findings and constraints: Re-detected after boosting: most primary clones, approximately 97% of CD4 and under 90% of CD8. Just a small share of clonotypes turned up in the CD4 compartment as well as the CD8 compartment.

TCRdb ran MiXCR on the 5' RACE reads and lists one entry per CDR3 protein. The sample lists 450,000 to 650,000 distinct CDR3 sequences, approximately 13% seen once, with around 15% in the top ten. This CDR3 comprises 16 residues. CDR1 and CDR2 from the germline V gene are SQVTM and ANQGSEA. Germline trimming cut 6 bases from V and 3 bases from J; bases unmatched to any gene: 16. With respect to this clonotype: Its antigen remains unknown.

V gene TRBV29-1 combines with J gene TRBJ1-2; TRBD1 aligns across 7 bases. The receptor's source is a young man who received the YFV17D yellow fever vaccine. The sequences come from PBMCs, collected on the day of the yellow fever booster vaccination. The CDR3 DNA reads TGCAGCGTCACCCCAAGGGACAGACCTATTGACTATGGCTACACCTTC. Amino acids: CSVTPRDRPIDYGYTF.